Listed below are T cell receptor beta chains from one sample, sequenced in a study of T cell repertoires in cytomegalovirus infection. No antigens are known for them. From the reads, TCRdb called clonotypes with MiXCR, one entry per CDR3 protein. The data hold 900,000 to 950,000 distinct CDR3 sequences, with roughly a third observed a single time. This material consisted of cultured CD8+ T cells from PBMCs, taken from culture after CMV antigen stimulation. The source is a human donor in good health (CMV status not recorded). Some clones in this sample may be carry-over from other donors' samples. Each CDR3 is given with its conserved first and last residue. A D gene is named only where the DNA matches it firmly. Clone size appears in some rows only: once, few, many, or a class for an expanded clone.

D gene: NA; J gene: TRBJ1-1; V gene: TRBV5-6; clone size: NA; CDR3 protein: CASSSGTPAKAFF; CDR3 DNA: TGTGCCAGCAGCTCAGGGACGCCAGCGAAAGCTTTCTTT
D gene: NA; J gene: TRBJ2-7; V gene: TRBV29-1; clone size: NA; CDR3 protein: CSVEVPQEQYF; CDR3 DNA: TGCAGCGTTGAAGTCCCGCAGGAGCAGTACTTC
D gene: NA; J gene: TRBJ2-1; V gene: TRBV20-1; clone size: NA; CDR3 protein: CSAREGLGKANEQFF; CDR3 DNA: TGCAGTGCTAGAGAGGGCCTGGGGAAAGCCAATGAGCAGTTCTTC
D gene: NA; J gene: TRBJ2-2; V gene: TRBV6-5; clone size: NA; CDR3 protein: CASSYPPGVGTGELFF; CDR3 DNA: TGTGCCAGCAGTTACCCCCCCGGGGTTGGCACCGGGGAGCTGTTTTTT
D gene: NA; J gene: TRBJ1-1; V gene: TRBV5-1; clone size: NA; CDR3 protein: CASSFQGHGLNTEAFF; CDR3 DNA: TGCGCCAGCAGCTTCCAAGGCCACGGCTTAAACACTGAAGCTTTCTTT
D gene: TRBD2; J gene: TRBJ2-3; V gene: TRBV4-1; clone size: NA; CDR3 protein: CASSSTGSGDVTDTQYF; CDR3 DNA: TGCGCCAGCAGCTCTACCGGGAGCGGGGACGTCACAGATACGCAGTATTTT
D gene: NA; J gene: TRBJ2-5; V gene: TRBV27; clone size: few; CDR3 protein: CASSTLRAVRETQYF; CDR3 DNA: TGTGCCAGCAGTACCCTCCGGGCCGTCCGGGAGACCCAGTACTTC
D gene: NA; J gene: TRBJ1-2; V gene: TRBV12-3/TRBV12-4; clone size: few; CDR3 protein: CASRGTAAAPYGYTF; CDR3 DNA: TGTGCCAGCAGGGGGACTGCGGCAGCCCCCTATGGCTACACCTTC
D gene: NA; J gene: TRBJ1-5; V gene: TRBV7-9; clone size: NA; CDR3 protein: CASSPTEERNQPQHF; CDR3 DNA: TGTGCCAGCAGCCCCACTGAAGAGCGGAATCAGCCCCAGCATTTT
D gene: NA; J gene: TRBJ1-3; V gene: TRBV27; clone size: few; CDR3 protein: CASSPLGGFGNTIYF; CDR3 DNA: TGTGCCAGCAGTCCCCTTGGGGGCTTTGGAAACACCATATATTTT
D gene: NA; J gene: TRBJ1-5; V gene: TRBV7-2; clone size: many; CDR3 protein: CASSQPSQPQHF; CDR3 DNA: TGTGCCAGCAGCCAACCTAGCCAGCCCCAGCATTTT
D gene: NA; J gene: TRBJ2-7; V gene: TRBV12-3/TRBV12-4; clone size: NA; CDR3 protein: CASSEKGGGEQYF; CDR3 DNA: TGTGCCAGCAGTGAAAAGGGGGGAGGCGAGCAGTACTTC
D gene: TRBD1; J gene: TRBJ2-3; V gene: TRBV7-1; clone size: NA; CDR3 protein: CASTSGQGWRDTQYF; CDR3 DNA: TGTGCCAGCACCTCGGGACAGGGTTGGCGGGATACGCAGTATTTT
D gene: TRBD1; J gene: TRBJ1-1; V gene: TRBV6-5; clone size: NA; CDR3 protein: CASSRNRGRETEAFF; CDR3 DNA: TGTGCCAGCAGTCGGAACAGGGGGCGTGAAACTGAAGCTTTCTTT
D gene: TRBD2; J gene: TRBJ2-7; V gene: TRBV20-1; clone size: NA; CDR3 protein: CSARDRASGGLEQYF; CDR3 DNA: TGCAGTGCTAGAGATCGGGCTAGCGGGGGGCTAGAGCAGTACTTC
D gene: TRBD1; J gene: TRBJ2-1; V gene: TRBV7-6; clone size: NA; CDR3 protein: CASSSGQGVGNEQFF; CDR3 DNA: TGTGCTAGCAGCAGTGGACAGGGGGTAGGGAATGAGCAGTTCTTC
D gene: NA; J gene: TRBJ1-1; V gene: TRBV7-6; clone size: many; CDR3 protein: CASSREGGWTEAFF; CDR3 DNA: TGTGCCAGCAGCCGAGAGGGGGGGTGGACTGAAGCTTTCTTT
D gene: TRBD1; J gene: TRBJ1-2; V gene: TRBV6-1; clone size: NA; CDR3 protein: CASSRDRVLYGYAF; CDR3 DNA: TGTGCCAGCAGTCGGGACAGGGTTCTCTATGGCTACGCCTTC
D gene: TRBD2; J gene: TRBJ2-3; V gene: TRBV27; clone size: few; CDR3 protein: CASSVRTSGATTDTQYF; CDR3 DNA: TGTGCCAGCAGTGTCCGGACTAGCGGGGCCACCACAGATACGCAGTATTTT
D gene: NA; J gene: TRBJ1-1; V gene: TRBV5-6; clone size: few; CDR3 protein: CASSRYTEAFF; CDR3 DNA: TGTGCCAGCAGTCGATACACTGAAGCTTTCTTT
D gene: TRBD2; J gene: TRBJ2-3; V gene: TRBV6-2/TRBV6-3; clone size: few; CDR3 protein: CASSTPLAGASDTQYF; CDR3 DNA: TGTGCCAGCAGTACGCCACTAGCGGGGGCCTCCGATACGCAGTATTTT
D gene: NA; J gene: TRBJ2-1; V gene: TRBV7-4; clone size: NA; CDR3 protein: CASSRGESSYNEQFF; CDR3 DNA: TGTGCCAGCAGTAGGGGGGAAAGCTCCTACAATGAGCAGTTCTTC
D gene: NA; J gene: TRBJ2-3; V gene: TRBV11-1; clone size: NA; CDR3 protein: CASSTRTATDTQYF; CDR3 DNA: TGTGCCAGCAGCACCCGGACAGCCACAGATACGCAGTATTTT
D gene: TRBD1; J gene: TRBJ1-2; V gene: TRBV7-9; clone size: NA; CDR3 protein: CASSRTGVYGYTF; CDR3 DNA: TGTGCCAGCAGCCGGACAGGGGTTTACGGCTACACCTTC
D gene: TRBD1; J gene: TRBJ2-7; V gene: TRBV12-3/TRBV12-4; clone size: NA; CDR3 protein: CASSLVPVGGQPYEQYF; CDR3 DNA: TGTGCCAGCAGTTTAGTCCCCGTTGGGGGACAGCCCTACGAGCAGTACTTC
D gene: TRBD1; J gene: TRBJ1-2; V gene: TRBV10-3; clone size: few; CDR3 protein: CAISEGPRDRGNSINDYTF; CDR3 DNA: TGTGCCATCAGTGAGGGCCCCCGGGACAGGGGGAATTCCATCAATGACTACACCTTC